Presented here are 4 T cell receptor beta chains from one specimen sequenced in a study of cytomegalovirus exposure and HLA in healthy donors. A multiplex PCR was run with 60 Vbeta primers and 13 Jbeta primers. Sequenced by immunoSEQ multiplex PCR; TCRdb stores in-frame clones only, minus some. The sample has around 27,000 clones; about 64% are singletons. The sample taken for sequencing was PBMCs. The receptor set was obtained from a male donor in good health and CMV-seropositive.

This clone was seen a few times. The CDR3 DNA reads TGTGCCAGCAGACTGGACACTGAAGCTTTCTTT. Its protein product is CASRLDTEAFF. The chain joins TRBV28 to TRBJ1-1; D unclear. CDR1 is MDHEN, CDR2 SYDVKM, per germline. The CDR3 totals 11 residues. The V end lost 6 bases, the J end lost 3 bases, and 5 bases lay between the germline ends.

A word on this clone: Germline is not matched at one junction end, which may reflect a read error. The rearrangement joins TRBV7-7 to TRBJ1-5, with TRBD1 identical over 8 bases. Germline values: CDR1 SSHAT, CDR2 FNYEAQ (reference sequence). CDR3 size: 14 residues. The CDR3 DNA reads TGTGCTAGCACCTCGCGACAGGGGCATCAGCCCCAGCATTTT. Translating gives CASTSRQGHQPQHF.

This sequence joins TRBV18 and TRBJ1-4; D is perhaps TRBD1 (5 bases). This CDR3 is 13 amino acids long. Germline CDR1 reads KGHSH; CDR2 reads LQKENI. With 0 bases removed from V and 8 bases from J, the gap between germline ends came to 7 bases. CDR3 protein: CASSPPPGEKLFF. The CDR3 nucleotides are TGTGCCAGCTCACCACCGCCAGGGGAAAAACTGTTTTTT.

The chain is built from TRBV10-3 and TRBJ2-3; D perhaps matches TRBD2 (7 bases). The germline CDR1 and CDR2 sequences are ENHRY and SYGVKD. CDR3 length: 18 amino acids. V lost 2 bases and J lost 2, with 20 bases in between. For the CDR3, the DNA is TGTGCCATCAGTGAGCGGGGGGCTTTGGGGGCGGTCACAGATACGCAGTATTTT. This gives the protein CAISERGALGAVTDTQYF.